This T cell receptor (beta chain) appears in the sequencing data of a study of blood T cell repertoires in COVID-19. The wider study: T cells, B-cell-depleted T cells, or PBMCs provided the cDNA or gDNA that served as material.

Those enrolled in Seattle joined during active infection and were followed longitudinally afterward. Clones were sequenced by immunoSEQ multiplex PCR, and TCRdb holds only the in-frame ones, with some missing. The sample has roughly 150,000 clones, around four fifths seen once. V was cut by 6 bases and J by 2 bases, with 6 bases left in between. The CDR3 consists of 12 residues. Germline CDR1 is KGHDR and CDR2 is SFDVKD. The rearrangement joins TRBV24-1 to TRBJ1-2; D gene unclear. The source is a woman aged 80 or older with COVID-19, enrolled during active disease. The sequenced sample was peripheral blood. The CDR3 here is CATSLSNYGYTF. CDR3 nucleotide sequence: TGTGCCACCAGTCTTAGCAACTATGGCTACACCTTC.